This T cell receptor beta chain derives from a study of blood T cell repertoires in COVID-19. This clone was counted a few times. The CDR3 extends over 13 amino acids. J gave up 6 bases and V 7 bases, and 2 bases lay outside the gene matches. In germline, CDR1 is SNHLY, CDR2 FYNNEI. In the source study's methods: Reference gene primer amplification yielded estimated nucleated cell counts. Clones were sequenced by immunoSEQ multiplex PCR, and TCRdb holds only the in-frame ones, with some missing. That table furnishes V, J and clone size, whereas the DNA furnished D and trimming. This sample has roughly 15,000 clones, with less than 90% found just once.

The chain has TRBV2 and TRBJ1-6; 8 bases align to TRBD1. The clonotype comes from a man aged 45-65 years with active COVID-19. Source material: peripheral blood. CDR3 DNA sequence: TGTGCCAGCACTGGACAGGGTAATTCACCCCTCCACTTT. It yields the protein CASTGQGNSPLHF.